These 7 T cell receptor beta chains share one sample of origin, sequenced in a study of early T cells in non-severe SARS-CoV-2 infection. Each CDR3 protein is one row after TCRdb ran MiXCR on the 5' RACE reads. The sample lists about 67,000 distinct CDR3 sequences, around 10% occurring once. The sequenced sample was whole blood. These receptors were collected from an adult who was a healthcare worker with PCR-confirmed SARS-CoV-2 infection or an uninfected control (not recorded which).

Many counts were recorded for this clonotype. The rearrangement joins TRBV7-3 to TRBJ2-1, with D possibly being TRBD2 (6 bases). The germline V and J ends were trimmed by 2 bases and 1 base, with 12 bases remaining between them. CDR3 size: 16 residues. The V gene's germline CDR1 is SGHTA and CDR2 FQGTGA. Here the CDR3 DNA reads TGTGCCAGCAGCTTAGCCGGGGGAGGATCCTACAATGAGCAGTTCTTC. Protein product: CASSLAGGGSYNEQFF. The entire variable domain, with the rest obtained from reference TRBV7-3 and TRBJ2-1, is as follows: GAGVSQTPSNKVTEKGKYVELRCDPISGHTALYWYRQSLGQGPEFLIYFQGTGAADDSGLPNDRFFAVRPEGSVSTLKIQRTERGDSAVYLCASSLAGGGSYNEQFFGPGTRLTVL.

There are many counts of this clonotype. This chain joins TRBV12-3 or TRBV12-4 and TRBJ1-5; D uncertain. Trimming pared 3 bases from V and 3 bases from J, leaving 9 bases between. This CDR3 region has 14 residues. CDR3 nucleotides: TGTGCCAGCAGTTTGTTCGGGCCCAATCAGCCCCAGCATTTT. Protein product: CASSLFGPNQPQHF.

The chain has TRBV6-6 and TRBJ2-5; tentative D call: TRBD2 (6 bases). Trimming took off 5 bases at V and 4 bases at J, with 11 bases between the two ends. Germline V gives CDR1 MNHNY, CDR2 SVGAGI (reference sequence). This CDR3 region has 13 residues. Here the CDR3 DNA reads TGTGCCAGCAGTAACCAGGAGGGAGAGACCCAGTACTTC. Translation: CASSNQEGETQYF.

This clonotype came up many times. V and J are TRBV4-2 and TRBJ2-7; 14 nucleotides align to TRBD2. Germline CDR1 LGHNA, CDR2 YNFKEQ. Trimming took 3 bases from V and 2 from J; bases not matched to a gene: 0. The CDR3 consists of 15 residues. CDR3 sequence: CASSQGLAGAYEQYF. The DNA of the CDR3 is TGTGCCAGCAGCCAGGGACTAGCGGGGGCCTACGAGCAGTACTTC.

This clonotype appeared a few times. The CDR3 is CASSSGDVQPQHF. The CDR3 coding sequence is TGTGCCAGCAGCTCCGGGGACGTACAGCCCCAGCATTTT. This chain joins TRBV7-9 and TRBJ1-5, with D tentatively TRBD1 (5 bases). V lost 4 bases, J lost 7 bases, and 11 bases lay in between. CDR3 size: 13 residues. Germline loops: CDR1 SEHNR, CDR2 FQNEAQ (reference sequence).

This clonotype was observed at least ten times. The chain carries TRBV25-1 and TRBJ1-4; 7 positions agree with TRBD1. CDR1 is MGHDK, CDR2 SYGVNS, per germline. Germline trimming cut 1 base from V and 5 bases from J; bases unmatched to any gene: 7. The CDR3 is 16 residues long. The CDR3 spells CASSEWGARGNEKLFF. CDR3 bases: TGTGCCAGCAGTGAATGGGGTGCCAGGGGGAATGAAAAACTGTTTTTT.

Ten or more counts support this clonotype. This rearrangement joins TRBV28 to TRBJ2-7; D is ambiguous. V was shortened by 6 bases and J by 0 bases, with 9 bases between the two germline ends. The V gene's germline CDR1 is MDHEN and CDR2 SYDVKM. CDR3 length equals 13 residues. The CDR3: CASRDPSSYEQYF. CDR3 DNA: TGTGCCAGCAGAGACCCGAGCTCCTACGAGCAGTACTTC.